These 4 T cell receptor beta chains were all obtained from the same sample, sequenced in a study of blood T cell repertoires in COVID-19. Clones were read by immunoSEQ multiplex PCR, and TCRdb kept only the in-frame ones, dropping some. The sample yields 400,000 to 550,000 clones, around 89% seen once. Specimen: peripheral blood. The receptors were gathered from a woman between 25 and 40 years old with acute or convalescent COVID-19.

The chain uses TRBV20-1 and TRBJ2-5; 7 bases align to TRBD1. Unmatched junction bases numbered 8, after V lost 3 bases and J lost 1 base. This CDR3 is built from 15 residues. The germline V gene encodes CDR1 DFQATT and CDR2 SNEGSKA (reference sequence). The CDR3 loop is CSASRLDRAQETQYF. The DNA for the CDR3 is TGCAGTGCTAGTCGGTTAGACAGGGCCCAAGAGACCCAGTACTTC.

The chain joins TRBV27 to TRBJ2-5; 7 nucleotides match TRBD1. Germline lookup yields CDR1 MNHEY and CDR2 SMNVEV (reference sequence). V dropped 9 bases and J dropped 6; count of bases not matched to a gene: 10. CDR3 size: 13 residues. DNA for the CDR3: TGTGCCAGTCGACAGGGCACTTGGAAGACCCAGTACTTC. Translation: CASRQGTWKTQYF.

CDR3 loop: CASSQLDSINTEAFF. CDR3 coding DNA: TGTGCCAGCAGTCAGCTTGACAGTATAAACACTGAAGCTTTCTTT. The V call is TRBV2, the J call TRBJ1-1; TRBD1 is a possible D gene (5 bases). Germline V CDR1 and CDR2: SNHLY, FYNNEI. Trimming took 5 bases from V and 2 from J, leaving 15 bases between them. The CDR3 runs to 15 residues.

The V gene is TRBV20-1, the J gene TRBJ2-3; no reliable D call. Germline-derived CDR1 and CDR2 are DFQATT and SNEGSKA (reference sequence). Trimming removed 5 bases from V and 2 bases from J, with 5 bases in between. The CDR3 length is 11 residues. CDR3 loop: CSAHHTDTQYF. For the CDR3, the DNA is TGCAGTGCTCATCACACAGATACGCAGTATTTT.